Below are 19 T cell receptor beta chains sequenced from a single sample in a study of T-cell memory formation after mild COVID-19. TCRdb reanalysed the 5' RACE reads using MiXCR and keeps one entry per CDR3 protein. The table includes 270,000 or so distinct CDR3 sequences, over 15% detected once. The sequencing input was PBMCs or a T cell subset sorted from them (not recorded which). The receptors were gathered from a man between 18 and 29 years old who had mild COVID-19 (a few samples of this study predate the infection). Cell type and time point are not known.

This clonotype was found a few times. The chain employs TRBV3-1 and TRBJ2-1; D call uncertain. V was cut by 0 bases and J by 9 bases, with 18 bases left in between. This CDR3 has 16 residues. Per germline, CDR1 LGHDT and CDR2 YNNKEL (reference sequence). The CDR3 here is CASSQDPVRIRTEQFF. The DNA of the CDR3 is TGTGCCAGCAGCCAAGATCCCGTCAGGATACGTACTGAGCAGTTCTTC.

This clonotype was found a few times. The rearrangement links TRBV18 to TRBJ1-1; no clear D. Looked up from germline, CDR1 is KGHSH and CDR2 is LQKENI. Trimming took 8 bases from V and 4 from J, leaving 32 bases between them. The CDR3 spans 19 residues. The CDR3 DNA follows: TGTGCCAGCGAACCGGACCGCTTCCGAAAGGGCGCGCGGGGCACTGAAGCTTTCTTT. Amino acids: CASEPDRFRKGARGTEAFF.

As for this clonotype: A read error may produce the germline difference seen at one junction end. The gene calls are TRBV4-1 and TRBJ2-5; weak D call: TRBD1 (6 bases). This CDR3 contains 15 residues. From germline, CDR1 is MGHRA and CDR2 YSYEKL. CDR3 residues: CASSQVGAGEETQYF. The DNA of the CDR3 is TGCGCCAGCAGCCAAGTCGGGGCAGGGGAAGAGACACAGTACTTC.

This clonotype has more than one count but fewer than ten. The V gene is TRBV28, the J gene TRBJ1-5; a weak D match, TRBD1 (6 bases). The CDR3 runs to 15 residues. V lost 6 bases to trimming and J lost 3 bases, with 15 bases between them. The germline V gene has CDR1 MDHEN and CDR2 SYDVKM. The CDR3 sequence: CASSGQGIDNQPQHF. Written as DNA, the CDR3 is TGTGCCAGCAGCGGGCAGGGGATAGACAATCAGCCCCAGCATTTT.

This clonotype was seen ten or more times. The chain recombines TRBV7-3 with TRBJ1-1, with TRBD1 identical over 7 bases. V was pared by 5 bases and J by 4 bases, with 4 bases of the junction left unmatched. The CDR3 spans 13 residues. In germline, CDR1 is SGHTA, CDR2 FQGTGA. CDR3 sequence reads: CASSPDRRTEAFF. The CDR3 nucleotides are TGTGCCAGCAGCCCGGACAGGCGCACTGAAGCTTTCTTT.

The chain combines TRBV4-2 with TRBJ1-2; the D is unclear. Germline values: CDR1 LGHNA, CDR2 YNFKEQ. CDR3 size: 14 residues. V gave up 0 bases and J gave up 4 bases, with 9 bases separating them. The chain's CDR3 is CASSQDLPFYGYTF. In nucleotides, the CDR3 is TGTGCCAGCAGCCAAGATCTACCATTCTATGGCTACACCTTC.

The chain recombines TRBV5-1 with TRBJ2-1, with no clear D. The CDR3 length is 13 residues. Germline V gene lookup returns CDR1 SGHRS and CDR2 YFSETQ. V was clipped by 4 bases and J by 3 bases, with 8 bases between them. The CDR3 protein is CASSPPFYNEQFF. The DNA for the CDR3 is TGCGCCAGCAGCCCCCCGTTCTACAATGAGCAGTTCTTC.

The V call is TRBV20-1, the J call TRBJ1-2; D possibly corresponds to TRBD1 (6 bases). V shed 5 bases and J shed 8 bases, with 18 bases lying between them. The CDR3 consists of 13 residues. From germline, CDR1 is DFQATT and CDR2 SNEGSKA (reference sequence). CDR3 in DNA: TGCAGTGCTCCCCCCGGGGGGCTGAGCGGCTACACCTTC. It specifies CSAPPGGLSGYTF.

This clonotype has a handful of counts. The CDR3 sequence is CASSLEGHFAEKLFF. The DNA for the CDR3 is TGCGCCAGCAGCTTGGAGGGCCACTTCGCCGAAAAACTGTTTTTT. The chain joins TRBV5-1 to TRBJ1-4; D is unclear. Looked up from germline, CDR1 is SGHRS and CDR2 is YFSETQ. V lost 0 bases and J lost 8, with 14 bases in between. This CDR3 comprises 15 residues.

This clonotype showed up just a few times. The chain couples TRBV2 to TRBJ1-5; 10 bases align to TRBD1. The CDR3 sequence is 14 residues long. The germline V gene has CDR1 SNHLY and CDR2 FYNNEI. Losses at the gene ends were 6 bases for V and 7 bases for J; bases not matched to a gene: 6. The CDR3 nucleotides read TGTGCCAGCAGGGGGACAGGGGAGTACCAGCCCCAGCATTTT. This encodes CASRGTGEYQPQHF.

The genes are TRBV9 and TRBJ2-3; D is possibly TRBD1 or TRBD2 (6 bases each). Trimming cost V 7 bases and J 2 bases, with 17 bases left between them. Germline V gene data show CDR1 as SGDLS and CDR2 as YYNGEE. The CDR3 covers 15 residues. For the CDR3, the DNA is TGTGCCAGCTCAGGGGTAGCGGACCACACAGATACGCAGTATTTT. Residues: CASSGVADHTDTQYF.

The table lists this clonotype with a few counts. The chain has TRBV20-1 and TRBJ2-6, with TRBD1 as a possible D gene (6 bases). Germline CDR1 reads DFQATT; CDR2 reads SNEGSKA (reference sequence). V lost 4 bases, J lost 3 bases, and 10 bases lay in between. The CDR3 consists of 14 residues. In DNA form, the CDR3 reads TGCAGTGCTACACAGGGAAGTGGGGCCAACGTCCTGACTTTC. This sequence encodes CSATQGSGANVLTF.

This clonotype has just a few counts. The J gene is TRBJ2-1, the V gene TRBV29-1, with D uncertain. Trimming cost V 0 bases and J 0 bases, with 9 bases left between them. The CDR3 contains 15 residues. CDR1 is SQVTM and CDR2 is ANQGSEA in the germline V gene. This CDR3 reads CSVEDGRGSYNEQFF. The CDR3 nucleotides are TGCAGCGTTGAAGATGGGCGTGGCTCCTACAATGAGCAGTTCTTC.

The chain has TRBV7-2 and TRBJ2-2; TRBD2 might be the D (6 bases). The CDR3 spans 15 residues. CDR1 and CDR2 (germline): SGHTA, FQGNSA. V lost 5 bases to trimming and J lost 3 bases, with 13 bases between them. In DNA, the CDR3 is TGTGCCAGCAGCCGCGGACGCGGGGACACCGGGGAGCTGTTTTTT. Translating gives CASSRGRGDTGELFF.

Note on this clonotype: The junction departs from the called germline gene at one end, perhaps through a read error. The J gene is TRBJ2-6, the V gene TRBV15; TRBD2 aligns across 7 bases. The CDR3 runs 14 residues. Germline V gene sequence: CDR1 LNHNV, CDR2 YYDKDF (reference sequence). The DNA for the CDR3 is TGTGCCACCGCGGGGGTCTCTGGGGTCAACGTCCTGACTTTC. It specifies CATAGVSGVNVLTF.

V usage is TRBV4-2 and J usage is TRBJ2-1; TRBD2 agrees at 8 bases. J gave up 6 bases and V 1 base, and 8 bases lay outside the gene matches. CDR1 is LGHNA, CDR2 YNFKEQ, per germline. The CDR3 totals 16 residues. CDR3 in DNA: TGTGCCAGCAGCCAAGGGGGAGCGCGGGGGGCCAATGAGCAGTTCTTC. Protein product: CASSQGGARGANEQFF.

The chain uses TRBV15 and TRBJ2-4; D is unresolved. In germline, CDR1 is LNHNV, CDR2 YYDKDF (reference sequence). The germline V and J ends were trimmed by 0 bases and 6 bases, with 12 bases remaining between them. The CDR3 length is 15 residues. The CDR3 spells CATSRDLSMLNIQYF. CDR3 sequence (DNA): TGTGCCACCAGCAGAGATCTCAGCATGTTAAACATTCAGTACTTC. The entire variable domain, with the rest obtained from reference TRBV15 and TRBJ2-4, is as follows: DAMVIQNPRYQVTQFGKPVTLSCSQTLNHNVMYWYQQKSSQAPKLLFHYYDKDFNNEADTPDNFQSRRPNTSFCFLDIRSPGLGDTAMYLCATSRDLSMLNIQYFGAGTRLSVL.

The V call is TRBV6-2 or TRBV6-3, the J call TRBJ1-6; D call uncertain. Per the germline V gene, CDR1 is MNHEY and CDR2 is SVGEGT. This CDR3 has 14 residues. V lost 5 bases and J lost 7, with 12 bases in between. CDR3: CASSRHGRNSPLHF. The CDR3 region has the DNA TGTGCCAGCAGTCGACACGGTAGGAATTCACCCCTCCACTTT.

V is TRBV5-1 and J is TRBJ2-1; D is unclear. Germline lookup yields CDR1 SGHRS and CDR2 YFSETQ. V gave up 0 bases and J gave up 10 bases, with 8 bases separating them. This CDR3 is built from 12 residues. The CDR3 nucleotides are TGCGCCAGCAGCTTGGTGGCTGACGAGCAGTTCTTC. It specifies CASSLVADEQFF. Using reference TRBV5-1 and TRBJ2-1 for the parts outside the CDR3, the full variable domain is KAGVTQTPRYLIKTRGQQVTLSCSPISGHRSVSWYQQTPGQGLQFLFEYFSETQRNKGNFPGRFSGRQFSNSRSEMNVSTLELGDSALYLCASSLVADEQFFGPGTRLTVL.